This T cell receptor (beta chain) came from a study of blood T cell repertoires in COVID-19. In the source study's methods: How many nucleated cells were present was estimated from reference gene primer amplification. Only in-frame clones appear in the TCRdb table, and some are missing; sequencing was by immunoSEQ multiplex PCR. For V, J and clone size, that table is used; D and trimming come from the DNA. This sample has hundreds of thousands of clones, with just under 90% found just once. Germline V gene sequence: CDR1 SGHDN, CDR2 FVKESK. The CDR3 is 14 amino acids. Trimming removed 4 bases at V and 5 bases at J, with 14 bases between.

The sequence was obtained from a woman aged 25 to 39 with COVID-19, enrolled during active disease. The sample consisted of peripheral blood. The rearrangement uses TRBV14 and TRBJ1-1, with D uncertain. The CDR3 here is CASSRSSVGTEAFF. CDR3 DNA: TGTGCCAGCAGCCGGTCTAGTGTTGGGACTGAAGCTTTCTTT. Full variable domain (missing parts from reference TRBV14 and TRBJ1-1): EAGVTQFPSHSVIEKGQTVTLRCDPISGHDNLYWYRRVMGKEIKFLLHFVKESKQDESGMPNNRFLAERTGGTYSTLKVQPAELEDSGVYFCASSRSSVGTEAFFGQGTRLTVV.